What follows describes a single T cell receptor beta chain. This specimen comes from a study of blood T cell repertoires in COVID-19. Overall study context: Some COVID-19 samples were acute and others convalescent; all came from the United States, Italy and Spain. The cDNA or gDNA used as material had been derived from T cells, B-cell-depleted T cells, or PBMCs.

Authors' analysis steps: The assay estimated nucleated cells by amplifying reference gene primers. This table comes from immunoSEQ multiplex PCR, and its TCRdb copy is limited to in-frame clones, with some not included. That table is the source of V, J and clone size, and D and trimming were worked out from the DNA. Among about 100,000 clones listed, just over 85% were seen once. The clonotype was recovered from a woman in her sixties or seventies in a cohort sampled during active or convalescent COVID-19. The sequencing sample was made of peripheral blood.

CDR3 region: CSVEFSGRREKLFF. CDR3 nucleotides: TGCAGCGTTGAATTTTCGGGGAGGCGGGAAAAACTGTTTTTT. The V and J genes are TRBV29-1 and TRBJ1-4; D unclear. This CDR3 is 14 amino acids long. V lost 2 bases, J lost 8 bases, and 15 bases lay in between. CDR1 SQVTM and CDR2 ANQGSEA come from the germline V gene.